What follows are 22 T cell receptor beta chains derived from one specimen sequenced in a study of T cell responses to AZD1222 COVID-19 vaccine. TCRdb's table, derived via immunoSEQ multiplex PCR, lists solely in-frame clones and lacks some. The sample consists of 100,000 to 120,000 clones, about 90% of them appearing once. This specimen consisted of peripheral blood, obtained 28 days after the second AZD1222 dose. These receptors were taken from an adult who received the AZD1222 COVID-19 vaccine.

This clone was recorded once. The rearrangement links TRBV5-1 to TRBJ1-3; D remains unclear. Germline V gene sequence: CDR1 SGHRS, CDR2 YFSETQ. This CDR3 is 14 amino acids long. Trimming stripped 2 bases from V and 0 bases from J, with 6 bases between. CDR3 DNA sequence: TGCGCCAGCAGCTTTGCGGACTCTGGAAACACCATATATTTT. It translates to CASSFADSGNTIYF.

The CDR3, as DNA: TGTGCCAGCAGTTTAGTGGGACAGGGGGCGCATGAGCAGTACTTC. It yields the protein CASSLVGQGAHEQYF. The chain is built from TRBV27 and TRBJ2-7, with 12 bases fitting TRBD1. In germline, CDR1 is MNHEY, CDR2 SMNVEV (reference sequence). There are 15 residues in the CDR3. V dropped 2 bases and J dropped 7; count of bases not matched to a gene: 6.

This sequence joins TRBV12-3 or TRBV12-4 and TRBJ1-2, with a possible D match to TRBD1 (6 bases). The CDR3 runs to 13 residues. The V gene lost 4 bases and the J gene lost 4 bases, with 10 bases spanning the gap. The CDR3 protein is CASSSGTTYGYTF. The CDR3 bases are TGTGCCAGCAGTTCCGGGACAACCTATGGCTACACCTTC.

This chain links TRBV20-1 with TRBJ2-7; D not resolved. The germline V and J ends were trimmed by 0 bases and 3 bases, with 3 bases remaining between them. The CDR3 has 11 amino acids. Germline loops: CDR1 DFQATT, CDR2 SNEGSKA (reference sequence). CDR3 coding DNA: TGCAGTGCTAGAGATCTCTACGAGCAGTACTTC. Protein sequence: CSARDLYEQYF.

V and J are TRBV5-1 and TRBJ1-2; D gene uncertain. This CDR3 has 13 residues. Germline V lookup: CDR1 SGHRS, CDR2 YFSETQ. The ends were cut back, 1 base at V and 8 bases at J, with 12 bases in the middle. This chain's CDR3 is CASSLNWKEGYTF. The CDR3 nucleotides read TGCGCCAGCAGCTTGAATTGGAAGGAAGGCTACACCTTC.

The rearrangement joins TRBV7-9 to TRBJ1-2, with D perhaps matching TRBD1 (5 bases). Trimming shortened V by 5 bases and J by 7 bases, and 23 bases separated the two germline ends. CDR3 length: 16 residues. The germline CDR1 and CDR2 sequences are SEHNR and FQNEAQ (reference sequence). The DNA of the CDR3 is TGTGCCAGCAGCACGCCGGCAGCGGGGGGTTTATCTGGCTACACCTTC. Protein product: CASSTPAAGGLSGYTF.

V and J are TRBV25-1 and TRBJ1-3; D gene unclear. V dropped 1 base and J dropped 4 bases, with 11 bases sitting between them. The CDR3 loop spans 15 amino acids. Germline assignment: CDR1 MGHDK and CDR2 SYGVNS. The CDR3 bases are TGTGCCAGCAGTGAATTGAGTAGGAGGGGAAACACCATATATTTT. Its protein is CASSELSRRGNTIYF.

The V call is TRBV27, the J call TRBJ2-2; D is uncertain. V was clipped by 0 bases and J by 5 bases, with 16 bases between them. The CDR3 has 17 residues. CDR1 and CDR2 (germline): MNHEY, SMNVEV (reference sequence). The CDR3 bases are TGTGCCAGCAGTTTATCTTACCGCCCGTTCTCTACCGGGGAGCTGTTTTTT. Protein sequence: CASSLSYRPFSTGELFF.

The gene calls are TRBV6-2 or TRBV6-3 and TRBJ1-1; D is perhaps TRBD1 (5 bases). The CDR3 has 17 amino acids. Trimming stripped 2 bases from V and 7 bases from J, with 23 bases between. Germline values: CDR1 MNHEY, CDR2 SVGEGT. The chain's CDR3 is CASSYNRAGSLRVEAFF. DNA for the CDR3: TGTGCCAGCAGTTACAATAGGGCAGGGAGTTTGCGAGTTGAAGCTTTCTTT.

The J gene is TRBJ2-5, the V gene TRBV25-1; D might be TRBD1 (6 bases). The length of the CDR3 is 13 residues. V was cut by 6 bases and J by 2 bases, with 10 bases left in between. CDR1 and CDR2 (germline): MGHDK, SYGVNS. CDR3 sequence: CASRRGSQETQYF. The CDR3 DNA reads TGTGCCAGCAGGAGGGGGAGTCAAGAGACCCAGTACTTC.

CDR3 sequence: CSASRGPINSPLHF. CDR3 DNA sequence: TGCAGTGCTAGTCGGGGACCGATTAATTCACCCCTCCACTTT. This chain connects TRBV20-1 to TRBJ1-6, with a tentative D call TRBD1 (5 bases). Trimming took 3 bases from V and 6 from J, leaving 12 bases between them. Germline-derived CDR1 and CDR2 are DFQATT and SNEGSKA (reference sequence). The CDR3 spans 14 residues.

This clone was picked up one time. J is TRBJ2-7 and V is TRBV20-1, with D hard to call. Trimming took 1 base from V and 2 from J, leaving 0 bases between them. The germline V gene has CDR1 DFQATT and CDR2 SNEGSKA (reference sequence). The CDR3 loop spans 10 amino acids. The CDR3 DNA follows: TGCAGTGCTAGAGCCTACGAGCAGTACTTC. Translated, it gives CSARAYEQYF.

This clone occurred a few times. The chain's CDR3 is CASSLGAGEAFF. For the CDR3, the DNA is TGTGCCAGCAGTTTGGGGGCTGGTGAAGCTTTCTTT. V and J are TRBV12-3 or TRBV12-4 and TRBJ1-1; D might be TRBD1 (6 bases). Trimming shortened V by 3 bases and J by 7 bases, and 9 bases separated the two germline ends. The CDR3 is 12 amino acids.

This clone was picked up a small number of times. This CDR3 reads CASSRQRNTEAFF. As DNA, the CDR3 is TGTGCCAGCAGCCGACAGAGAAACACTGAAGCTTTCTTT. The genes are TRBV6-4 and TRBJ1-1; a possible D gene is TRBD1 (5 bases). V lost 6 bases to trimming and J lost 2 bases, with 10 bases between them. Germline V CDR1 and CDR2: MRHNA, SNTAGT. CDR3 length: 13 residues.

This clone occurred a few times. This chain links TRBV7-9 with TRBJ1-1; D is undetermined. The CDR3 has 13 amino acids. The ends were cut back, 5 bases at V and 5 bases at J, with 12 bases in the middle. CDR1 and CDR2 (germline): SEHNR, FQNEAQ (reference sequence). CDR3 bases: TGTGCCAGCAGCCCAATGGGCTTAACTGAAGCTTTCTTT. Translation: CASSPMGLTEAFF. The full variable domain, its missing parts supplied by reference TRBV7-9 and TRBJ1-1, is DTGVSQNPRHKITKRGQNVTFRCDPISEHNRLYWYRQTLGQGPEFLTYFQNEAQLEKSRLLSDRFSAERPKGSFSTLEIQRTEQGDSAMYLCASSPMGLTEAFFGQGTRLTVV.

This rearrangement joins TRBV29-1 to TRBJ1-2; 8 bases fit TRBD1. Germline trimming cut 4 bases from V and 3 bases from J; bases unmatched to any gene: 7. This CDR3 region has 14 residues. Germline V gene data show CDR1 as SQVTM and CDR2 as ANQGSEA. The CDR3 here is CSVADRGGDYGYTF. The CDR3 nucleotides read TGCAGCGTTGCCGACAGGGGAGGAGACTATGGCTACACCTTC.

The V and J genes are TRBV27 and TRBJ1-4, with a weak D call TRBD1 (5 bases). Germline CDR1 reads MNHEY; CDR2 reads SMNVEV (reference sequence). V lost 6 bases, J lost 3 bases, and 11 bases lay in between. CDR3 length equals 14 residues. CDR3 in DNA: TGTGCCAGCAGCCGGGGGGGATCTAATGAAAAACTGTTTTTT. Its translation is CASSRGGSNEKLFF.

This rearrangement joins TRBV4-1 to TRBJ1-5, with D perhaps matching TRBD1 (6 bases). V was clipped by 0 bases and J by 3 bases, with 12 bases between them. Germline V gene lookup returns CDR1 MGHRA and CDR2 YSYEKL. CDR3 length: 16 amino acids. The CDR3 is CASSQDSRGYNQPQHF. For the CDR3, the DNA is TGCGCCAGCAGCCAAGATAGCAGGGGTTACAATCAGCCCCAGCATTTT.

This rearrangement joins TRBV6-1 to TRBJ1-5; D uncertain. Trimming removed 3 bases at V and 5 bases at J, with 17 bases between. Germline CDR1 and CDR2: MNHNS and SASEGT. The CDR3 is 16 amino acids. The CDR3 DNA is TGTGCCAGCAGTGATATCAAGGCAGCCTACGATCAGCCCCAGCATTTT. This encodes CASSDIKAAYDQPQHF.

The V and J genes are TRBV3-1 (or the pseudogene TRBV3-2) and TRBJ2-1, with 16 positions matching TRBD2. The ends lost 4 bases at V and 6 bases at J; junction bases unmatched: 12. CDR3 size: 19 residues. Germline lookup yields CDR1 LGHDT and CDR2 YNNKEL (reference sequence). The CDR3 region is CASSLHGTSGGAGVNEQFF. The CDR3 bases are TGTGCCAGCAGCCTCCATGGGACTAGCGGGGGGGCCGGTGTCAATGAGCAGTTCTTC.

On this clone: Within the sample, other DNA sequences also encode this same CDR3. The genes are TRBV3-1 (or the pseudogene TRBV3-2) and TRBJ1-2; D perhaps matches TRBD1 (5 bases). This CDR3 spans 12 amino acids. Trimming took 5 bases from V and 3 from J, leaving 7 bases between them. Germline CDR1 is LGHDT and CDR2 is YNNKEL (reference sequence). CDR3 region: CASSGGDYGYTF. Written as DNA, the CDR3 is TGTGCCAGCAGCGGGGGGGACTATGGCTACACCTTC.

This sequence joins TRBV24-1 and TRBJ2-7; TRBD1 might be the D (6 bases). The germline CDR1 and CDR2 sequences are KGHDR and SFDVKD. The V end lost 6 bases, the J end lost 6 bases, and 14 bases lay between the germline ends. The CDR3 is made up of 13 amino acids. The CDR3 here is CATSTRGISEQYF. DNA for the CDR3: TGTGCCACCAGTACCAGGGGAATCTCCGAGCAGTACTTC.